One sample yielded the 18 T cell receptor beta chains listed below, sequenced in a study of blood T cell repertoires in COVID-19. Sequencing used immunoSEQ multiplex PCR; TCRdb keeps in-frame clones, though not all of them. The table lists about 210,000 clones, about 91% of them singletons. Input material: peripheral blood. These TCRs come from a man younger than 45 with acute or convalescent COVID-19.

The genes are TRBV6-5 and TRBJ1-5; D gene unclear. This CDR3 region has 15 residues. V was clipped by 0 bases and J by 1 base, with 7 bases between them. Germline CDR1 reads MNHEY; CDR2 reads SVGAGI. The CDR3 DNA is TGTGCCAGCAGTTACTCGGCACAGAGCAATCAGCCCCAGCATTTT. This sequence encodes CASSYSAQSNQPQHF.

The V and J genes are TRBV9 and TRBJ2-7, with TRBD2 matching over 14 bases. V shed 4 bases and J 3 bases; nucleotides not matched to a gene: 3. CDR3 length: 15 amino acids. Germline CDR1 and CDR2: SGDLS and YYNGEE. The DNA of the CDR3 is TGTGCCAGCAGCAAAGGACTAGCGGGAGGCTACGAGCAGTACTTC. Its protein product is CASSKGLAGGYEQYF. Filled out from reference TRBV9 and TRBJ2-7, the complete variable domain reads DSGVTQTPKHLITATGQRVTLRCSPRSGDLSVYWYQQSLDQGLQFLIQYYNGEERAKGNILERFSAQQFPDLHSELNLSSLELGDSALYFCASSKGLAGGYEQYFGPGTRLTVT.

The chain carries TRBV7-9 and TRBJ2-1; 7 bases map to TRBD2. The CDR3 runs to 17 residues. The germline CDR1 and CDR2 sequences are SEHNR and FQNEAQ (reference sequence). The V segment lost 0 bases and the J segment 6 bases; nucleotides outside the gene matches: 11. Written as DNA, the CDR3 is TGTGCCAGCAGCTTAGCGCGCATCCAGCGGGGTGGCAATGAGCAGTTCTTC. It translates to CASSLARIQRGGNEQFF.

A few counts support this clone. V and J are TRBV7-3 and TRBJ2-1, with 11 bases aligning to TRBD2. Germline lookup yields CDR1 SGHTA and CDR2 FQGTGA. This CDR3 comprises 15 residues. J was trimmed by 8 bases and V by 5 bases; bases with no gene match: 8. In DNA, the CDR3 is TGTGCCAGCAGCAAACGACTAGCGGGGTACTATGAGCAGTTCTTC. It translates to CASSKRLAGYYEQFF.

The CDR3 loop is CASSPALTRTGITDTQYF. The CDR3 region has the DNA TGTGCCAGCTCACCAGCACTTACCCGGACAGGCATTACAGATACGCAGTATTTT. The V gene is TRBV18, the J gene TRBJ2-3, with TRBD1 matching over 7 bases. With 2 bases clipped from V and 3 bases from J, the junction kept 14 bases outside the gene matches. The CDR3 totals 18 residues. The germline CDR1 and CDR2 sequences are KGHSH and LQKENI.

V is TRBV27 and J is TRBJ1-2; a weak D match, TRBD1 (6 bases). CDR3 length: 15 residues. Deletions cut 4 bases from V and 7 bases from J, with 19 bases between. Germline CDR1 reads MNHEY; CDR2 reads SMNVEV (reference sequence). Here the CDR3 DNA reads TGTGCCAGCAGTTCCCGACAGGCCGTGGTGGCTGGCTACACCTTC. Its translation: CASSSRQAVVAGYTF.

The gene calls are TRBV1 and TRBJ2-7; the table's D call of TRBD2 was not tested on the DNA. TRBV1 is a pseudogene locus. The CDR3 spans 17 residues. The CDR3 sequence: CTSSHERGTPDTYEQYF. CDR3 in DNA: TGCACCAGCAGCCACGAACGGGGGACTCCCGACACCTACGAGCAGTACTTC.

V usage is TRBV11-3 and J usage is TRBJ2-2; a possible D gene is TRBD2 (5 bases). Germline loops: CDR1 SGHNT, CDR2 YENEEA. The length of the CDR3 is 17 residues. Trimming took off 3 bases at V and 0 bases at J, with 14 bases between the two ends. In nucleotides, the CDR3 is TGTGCCAGCAGCTTTGGAGGCGGGTCCCCGAACACCGGGGAGCTGTTTTTT. It encodes CASSFGGGSPNTGELFF.

This sequence joins TRBV27 and TRBJ2-7; the match to TRBD1 covers 7 bases. The V gene end was trimmed by 5 bases and the J gene end by 2 bases; junction bases not matched to a gene: 6. The CDR3 loop spans 14 amino acids. CDR1 MNHEY and CDR2 SMNVEV come from the germline V gene (reference sequence). CDR3 nucleotide sequence: TGTGCCAGCAGTCCCCCGGGACAGCCCTACGAGCAGTACTTC. As protein: CASSPPGQPYEQYF.

The rearrangement joins TRBV7-4 to TRBJ2-1; TRBD2 agrees at 7 bases. Per the germline V gene, CDR1 is SGHVT and CDR2 is SQSDAQ. This CDR3 is built from 17 residues. The ends lost 1 base at V and 7 bases at J; junction bases unmatched: 13. The CDR3 coding sequence is TGTGCCAGCAGCTTAGGGAAAGTAGCGGGTGACGAAAATGAGCAGTTCTTC. This sequence encodes CASSLGKVAGDENEQFF.

The V call is TRBV19, the J call TRBJ1-2; perhaps TRBD1 as D (5 bases). CDR1 LNHDA and CDR2 SQIVND come from the germline V gene (reference sequence). The CDR3 consists of 14 residues. The V end was cut by 4 bases, the J end by 5 bases, with 14 bases between. For the CDR3, the DNA is TGTGCCAGTAGTACCGGACACGCCGTATATGGCTACACCTTC. This encodes CASSTGHAVYGYTF.

V is TRBV29-1 and J is TRBJ2-7, with 9 bases that match TRBD1. Trimming took 3 bases from V and 1 from J; bases not matched to a gene: 4. The CDR3 sequence is 14 residues long. The germline V gene has CDR1 SQVTM and CDR2 ANQGSEA. The CDR3 reads CSVEGGQGSYEQYF. The CDR3 DNA sequence: TGCAGCGTTGAGGGGGGACAGGGTTCCTACGAGCAGTACTTC.

The chain is built from TRBV21-1 and TRBJ2-7; the table names TRBD2, a call not compared with the DNA. TRBV21-1 is designated a pseudogene. This CDR3 contains 13 residues. CDR3 sequence (DNA): TGTGCCAGCAGCAAAGATGAGGTTTACGAGCAGTACTTC. This sequence encodes CASSKDEVYEQYF.

V and J are TRBV5-1 and TRBJ2-5, with 7 positions matching TRBD1. In germline, CDR1 is SGHRS, CDR2 YFSETQ. This CDR3 is 15 amino acids long. The ends lost 4 bases at V and 2 bases at J; junction bases unmatched: 8. The CDR3 here is CASSRSGQIQETQYF. The CDR3, as DNA: TGCGCCAGCAGCCGATCGGGACAGATACAAGAGACCCAGTACTTC.

Of note for this clone: The same CDR3 arises from other DNA sequences in this sample as well. The rearrangement links TRBV20-1 to TRBJ2-7; D might be TRBD1 (5 bases). CDR1 is DFQATT and CDR2 is SNEGSKA in the germline V gene (reference sequence). CDR3 size: 11 residues. V dropped 2 bases and J dropped 6 bases, with 8 bases sitting between them. CDR3 sequence reads: CSARSGFEQYF. CDR3 coding DNA: TGCAGTGCTAGATCAGGGTTCGAGCAGTACTTC.

The genes are TRBV5-1 and TRBJ2-2; 10 bases are shared with TRBD2. This CDR3 is built from 14 residues. Germline CDR1 is SGHRS and CDR2 is YFSETQ. The ends lost 5 bases at V and 6 bases at J; junction bases unmatched: 4. The chain's CDR3 is CASSITSGAGELFF. In nucleotides, the CDR3 is TGCGCCAGCAGTATAACTAGCGGGGCCGGGGAGCTGTTTTTT.

The chain has TRBV27 and TRBJ2-7; D remains unclear. The CDR3 loop spans 16 amino acids. The germline V and J ends were trimmed by 5 bases and 6 bases, with 23 bases remaining between them. Germline V CDR1 and CDR2: MNHEY, SMNVEV (reference sequence). CDR3: CASSLIPGPVASEQYF. The CDR3 DNA follows: TGTGCCAGCAGTCTTATCCCGGGTCCTGTTGCCTCCGAGCAGTACTTC.

The chain combines TRBV3-1 (or the pseudogene TRBV3-2) with TRBJ2-2; TRBD2 is a possible D gene (5 bases). Germline CDR1 LGHDT, CDR2 YNNKEL (reference sequence). The CDR3 totals 13 residues. The ends were cut back, 6 bases at V and 8 bases at J, with 13 bases in the middle. CDR3 sequence reads: CASRWETIGELFF. The CDR3 coding sequence is TGTGCCAGCAGGTGGGAGACGATTGGGGAGCTGTTTTTT.